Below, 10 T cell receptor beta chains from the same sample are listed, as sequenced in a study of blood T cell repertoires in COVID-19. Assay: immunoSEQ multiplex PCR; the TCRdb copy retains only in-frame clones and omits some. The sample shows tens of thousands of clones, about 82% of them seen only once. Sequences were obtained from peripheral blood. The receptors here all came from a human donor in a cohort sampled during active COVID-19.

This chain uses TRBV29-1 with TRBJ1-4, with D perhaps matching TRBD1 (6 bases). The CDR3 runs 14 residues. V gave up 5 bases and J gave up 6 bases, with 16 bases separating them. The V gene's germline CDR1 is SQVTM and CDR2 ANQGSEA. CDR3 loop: CSVNQGGGYEKLFF. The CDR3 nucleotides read TGCAGCGTTAACCAGGGAGGGGGGTATGAAAAACTGTTTTTT.

CDR3 amino acids: CAWSVGTGKNEQFF. The CDR3 coding sequence is TGTGCCTGGAGTGTAGGGACAGGGAAAAATGAGCAGTTCTTC. The V gene is TRBV30, the J gene TRBJ2-1, with 9 positions matching TRBD1. This CDR3 is 14 amino acids long. V was pared by 0 bases and J by 7 bases, with 4 bases of the junction left unmatched. Germline assignment: CDR1 GTSNPN and CDR2 SVGIG (reference sequence).

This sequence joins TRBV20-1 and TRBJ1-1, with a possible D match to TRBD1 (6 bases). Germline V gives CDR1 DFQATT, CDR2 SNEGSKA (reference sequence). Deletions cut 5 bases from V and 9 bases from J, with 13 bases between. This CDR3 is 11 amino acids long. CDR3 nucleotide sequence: TGCAGTGCTGTACCGGGACAAAAAGCTTTCTTT. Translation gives CSAVPGQKAFF.

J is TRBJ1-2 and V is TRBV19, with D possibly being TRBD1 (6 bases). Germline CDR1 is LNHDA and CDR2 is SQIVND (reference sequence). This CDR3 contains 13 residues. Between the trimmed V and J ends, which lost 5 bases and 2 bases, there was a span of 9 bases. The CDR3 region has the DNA TGTGCCAGTAGTCCCAGGGGCAACTATGGCTACACCTTC. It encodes CASSPRGNYGYTF.

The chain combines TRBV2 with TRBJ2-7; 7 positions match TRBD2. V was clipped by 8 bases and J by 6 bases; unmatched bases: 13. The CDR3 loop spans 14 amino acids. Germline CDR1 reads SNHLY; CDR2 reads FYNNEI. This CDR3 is CASCPRLAAIEQYF. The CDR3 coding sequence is TGTGCCAGCTGCCCCCGACTAGCCGCTATCGAGCAGTACTTC.

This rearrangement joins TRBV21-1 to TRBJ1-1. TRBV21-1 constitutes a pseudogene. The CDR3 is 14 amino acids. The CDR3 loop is CASSKVRVSTEAFF. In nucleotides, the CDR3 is TGTGCCAGCAGCAAAGTCCGGGTGAGCACTGAAGCTTTCTTT.

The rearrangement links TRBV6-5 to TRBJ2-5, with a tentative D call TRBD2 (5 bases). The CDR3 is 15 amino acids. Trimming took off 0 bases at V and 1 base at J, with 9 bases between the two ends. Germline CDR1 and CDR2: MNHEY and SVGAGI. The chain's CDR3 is CASSYSRLPQETQYF. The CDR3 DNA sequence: TGTGCCAGCAGTTACTCTAGACTACCCCAAGAGACCCAGTACTTC.

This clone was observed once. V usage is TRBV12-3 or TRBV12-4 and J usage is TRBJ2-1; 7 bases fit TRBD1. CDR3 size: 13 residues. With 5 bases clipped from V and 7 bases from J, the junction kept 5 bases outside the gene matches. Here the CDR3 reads CASSRDRSNEQFF. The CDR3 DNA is TGTGCCAGCAGTCGGGACAGATCGAATGAGCAGTTCTTC.

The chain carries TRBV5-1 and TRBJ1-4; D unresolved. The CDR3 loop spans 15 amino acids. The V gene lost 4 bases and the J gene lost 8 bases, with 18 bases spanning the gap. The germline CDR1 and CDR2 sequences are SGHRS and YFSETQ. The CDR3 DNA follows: TGCGCCAGCAGCCGGAGCTTAGGAGCCGAAGAAAAACTGTTTTTT. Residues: CASSRSLGAEEKLFF.

CDR3 loop: CATSLSGGSAQETQYF. In DNA, the CDR3 is TGTGCCACCTCTCTCTCGGGAGGGAGTGCTCAAGAGACCCAGTACTTC. The rearrangement joins TRBV19 to TRBJ2-5; TRBD2 aligns across 8 bases. V shed 10 bases, J shed 2 bases, and the junction held 15 bases outside the gene matches. There are 16 residues in the CDR3. CDR1 is LNHDA, CDR2 SQIVND, per germline (reference sequence).